These 26 T cell receptor beta chains were all obtained from the same sample, sequenced in a study of T cells in localized non-small cell lung cancer. Profiled with immunoSEQ multiplex PCR; TCRdb holds only in-frame clones, not every one. The sample shows about 39,000 clones, about 85% of them seen only once. Sequencing was performed on PBMCs, taken before any cancer treatment. The receptor source for this set is a woman aged 35 to 70 with stage II squamous cell lung carcinoma.

V is TRBV6-5 and J is TRBJ1-1, with D possibly TRBD1 on 5 matching bases. Trimming pared 2 bases from V and 4 bases from J, leaving 8 bases between. The CDR3 has 13 amino acids. Germline V gives CDR1 MNHEY, CDR2 SVGAGI. This CDR3 reads CASSYPGTTEAFF. The CDR3 nucleotides are TGTGCCAGCAGTTACCCCGGGACCACTGAAGCTTTCTTT.

This clone occurred once. The chain employs TRBV7-2 and TRBJ2-1; tentative D call: TRBD1 (6 bases). Germline CDR1 SGHTA, CDR2 FQGNSA. CDR3 size: 15 residues. The germline V and J ends were trimmed by 1 base and 4 bases, with 11 bases remaining between them. This CDR3 reads CASSLDRAAYNEQFF. DNA of the CDR3: TGTGCCAGCAGCTTAGACAGGGCGGCATACAATGAGCAGTTCTTC.

The chain employs TRBV7-8 and TRBJ2-6; D remains ambiguous. The germline gives CDR1 SGHVS, CDR2 FQNEAQ. The CDR3 is made up of 14 amino acids. V lost 3 bases and J lost 2, with 5 bases in between. CDR3 sequence: CASSLGTGANVLTF. The CDR3 bases are TGTGCCAGCAGCTTGGGGACTGGGGCCAACGTCCTGACTTTC.

The table lists this clone with a few counts. V usage is TRBV7-9 and J usage is TRBJ2-2; D might be TRBD1 (5 bases). Trimming stripped 5 bases from V and 5 bases from J, with 15 bases between. CDR3 length: 15 amino acids. CDR1 SEHNR and CDR2 FQNEAQ come from the germline V gene (reference sequence). Here the CDR3 reads CASSPQSPGTGELFF. The CDR3 nucleotides read TGTGCCAGCAGCCCCCAATCTCCAGGGACCGGGGAGCTGTTTTTT.

The V and J genes are TRBV7-9 and TRBJ1-2; 9 bases fit TRBD1. Germline values: CDR1 SEHNR, CDR2 FQNEAQ (reference sequence). V lost 5 bases to trimming and J lost 4 bases; unmatched junction nucleotides: 8. The CDR3 length is 15 residues. The CDR3 nucleotides are TGTGCCAGCAGCGGGGGACAGGGCAACCTCTATGGCTACACCTTC. Its translation: CASSGGQGNLYGYTF.

The gene calls are TRBV6-1 and TRBJ1-5; TRBD1 agrees at 8 bases. The V gene's germline CDR1 is MNHNS and CDR2 SASEGT. V lost 7 bases, J lost 5 bases, and 10 bases stayed unmatched. The CDR3 has 15 amino acids. CDR3 in DNA: TGTGCCAGCACGAGGACAGGGTCCCCTGATCAGCCCCAGCATTTT. Protein sequence: CASTRTGSPDQPQHF.

This rearrangement joins TRBV9 to TRBJ2-2, with D possibly matching TRBD2 (6 bases). CDR1 SGDLS and CDR2 YYNGEE come from the germline V gene. CDR3 length equals 16 residues. The V and J ends lost 0 bases and 1 base respectively, with 10 bases between them. The CDR3 DNA follows: TGTGCCAGCAGCGTAGGCGTGGGGGGGAACACCGGGGAGCTGTTTTTT. The encoded protein is CASSVGVGGNTGELFF.

The V gene is TRBV19, the J gene TRBJ2-2; D is uncertain. Per germline, CDR1 LNHDA and CDR2 SQIVND (reference sequence). V lost 6 bases and J 6 bases, leaving 8 bases between the germline ends. This CDR3 has 12 amino acids. The CDR3 nucleotides are TGTGCCAGTAGGGACCCCTCCGGGGAGCTGTTTTTT. Translation: CASRDPSGELFF.

This clone was detected a few times. The chain combines TRBV7-9 with TRBJ2-5, with no clear D. The CDR3 consists of 11 residues. Germline assignment: CDR1 SEHNR and CDR2 FQNEAQ (reference sequence). V lost 6 bases and J 2 bases, leaving 4 bases between the germline ends. CDR3 in DNA: TGTGCCAGCAGACTGCAAGAGACCCAGTACTTC. Residues: CASRLQETQYF. The full variable domain, with the rest looked up from reference TRBV7-9 and TRBJ2-5, is DTGVSQNPRHKITKRGQNVTFRCDPISEHNRLYWYRQTLGQGPEFLTYFQNEAQLEKSRLLSDRFSAERPKGSFSTLEIQRTEQGDSAMYLCASRLQETQYFGPGTRLLVL.

This clone has just a few counts. The genes are TRBV10-3 and TRBJ2-5; the match to TRBD2 covers 11 bases. CDR3 length: 16 residues. V lost 0 bases, J lost 3 bases, and 3 bases stayed unmatched. Germline V gene data show CDR1 as ENHRY and CDR2 as SYGVKD. CDR3 sequence reads: CAISESLAGEEETQYF. The CDR3 region has the DNA TGTGCCATCAGTGAGTCACTAGCGGGAGAGGAAGAGACCCAGTACTTC.

The V call is TRBV15, the J call TRBJ2-6; 9 nucleotides line up with TRBD2. The CDR3 loop spans 17 amino acids. Trimming removed 5 bases from V and 2 bases from J; junction bases left unmatched: 7. The germline gives CDR1 LNHNV, CDR2 YYDKDF (reference sequence). DNA of the CDR3: TGTGCCACCAGCTCGACTAGCGGATCCCCTGGGGCCAACGTCCTGACTTTC. It specifies CATSSTSGSPGANVLTF.

This chain joins TRBV9 and TRBJ2-5; 9 bases agree with TRBD1. This CDR3 spans 18 amino acids. Trimming took 0 bases from V and 2 from J; bases not matched to a gene: 11. Germline-derived CDR1 and CDR2 are SGDLS and YYNGEE. CDR3: CASSVAPLTGTGQETQYF. The CDR3 DNA follows: TGTGCCAGCAGCGTAGCCCCTCTTACCGGGACAGGGCAAGAGACCCAGTACTTC.

Sample share makes this clone medium-sized. This chain connects TRBV4-3 to TRBJ2-7; 8 bases fit TRBD2. CDR3 size: 18 residues. J gave up 3 bases and V 0 bases, and 13 bases lay outside the gene matches. Germline CDR1 reads LGHNA; CDR2 reads YSLEER. CDR3 nucleotides: TGCGCCAGCAGCCAAGATCGGGGGGGTTGGCGTTCTATCTACGAGCAGTACTTC. Protein sequence: CASSQDRGGWRSIYEQYF.

The rearrangement uses TRBV19 and TRBJ2-1; a weak D match, TRBD1 (5 bases). V lost 0 bases and J 0 bases, leaving 15 bases between the germline ends. CDR1 is LNHDA and CDR2 is SQIVND in the germline V gene (reference sequence). The CDR3 totals 18 residues. CDR3 in DNA: TGTGCCAGTAGTATAGATCTCCTTGAGACAGTCTCCTACAATGAGCAGTTCTTC. Amino acids: CASSIDLLETVSYNEQFF.

For this clone: In the same sample, other DNA sequences code for this CDR3. This chain uses TRBV5-1 with TRBJ1-4; TRBD1 matches 7 bases. Germline-derived CDR1 and CDR2 are SGHRS and YFSETQ. The CDR3 is 16 amino acids. The junction had 5 bases not matched to a gene; V was cut back by 2 bases and J by 1 base. CDR3 nucleotide sequence: TGCGCCAGCAGCTTTGGCAGGGGGTTAACTAATGAAAAACTGTTTTTT. Translating gives CASSFGRGLTNEKLFF.

The CDR3 DNA reads as TGTGCCAGCAGCCAATCTCGGACCCCTGGCAATGAGCAGTTCTTC. Amino acid sequence: CASSQSRTPGNEQFF. This rearrangement joins TRBV16 to TRBJ2-1, with no clear D. The CDR3 sequence is 15 residues long. V shed 0 bases and J shed 6 bases, with 12 bases lying between them. CDR1 is KGHSY and CDR2 is FQNENV in the germline V gene.

With regard to this clone: The sample carries other DNA sequences with the same CDR3. The chain combines TRBV4-1 with TRBJ2-7, with D tentatively TRBD1 or TRBD2 (7 bases each). The CDR3 consists of 13 residues. Germline V gene lookup returns CDR1 MGHRA and CDR2 YSYEKL. In DNA, the CDR3 is TGCGCCAGCAGCTGCAGGGGGGGGCCCGAGCAGTACGTT. Protein sequence: CASSCRGGPEQYV.

The chain has TRBV11-2 and TRBJ2-7; TRBD1 aligns across 12 bases. This CDR3 contains 15 residues. Trimming at V came to 1 base and at J to 5 bases, leaving 3 bases not matched to a gene. In germline, CDR1 is SGHAT, CDR2 FQNNGV. CDR3 residues: CASSLAGQGADEQYV. The CDR3 DNA follows: TGTGCCAGCAGCTTAGCGGGACAGGGGGCCGACGAGCAGTACGTC.

The chain joins TRBV7-9 to TRBJ2-1; maybe TRBD2 (8 bases). V lost 5 bases, J lost 4 bases, and 15 bases lay in between. The CDR3 has 15 amino acids. Germline assignment: CDR1 SEHNR and CDR2 FQNEAQ (reference sequence). CDR3 DNA: TGTGCCAGCAGCCACCGGGAGGGGGCTTACAATGAGCAGTTCTTC. Translation gives CASSHREGAYNEQFF.

This clone was observed a few times. The chain links TRBV7-6 to TRBJ2-1; 11 bases are shared with TRBD2. CDR3 length: 15 amino acids. From germline, CDR1 is SGHVS and CDR2 FNYEAQ. V lost 4 bases, J lost 2 bases, and 1 base stayed unmatched. The CDR3: CASSSLAGAYNEQFF. DNA for the CDR3: TGTGCCAGCAGCTCACTAGCGGGAGCCTACAATGAGCAGTTCTTC.

A few counts support this clone. V gene TRBV5-5 combines with J gene TRBJ2-1; TRBD2 matches at 9 bases. This CDR3 region has 15 residues. Germline loops: CDR1 SGHKS, CDR2 YYEKEE (reference sequence). V lost 1 base and J lost 4; bases outside the gene matches: 3. In nucleotides, the CDR3 is TGTGCCAGCAGCTTGTCTAGCGGGGATTACAATGAGCAGTTCTTC. Translating gives CASSLSSGDYNEQFF.

This clone was detected only a few times. CDR3 sequence: CASSYLGTGTYEQYF. The CDR3 coding sequence is TGTGCCAGCAGTTACCTTGGGACAGGGACCTACGAGCAGTACTTC. This sequence joins TRBV27 and TRBJ2-7; 9 nucleotides align to TRBD1. This CDR3 is 15 amino acids long. J lost 2 bases, V lost 4 bases, and 6 bases had no gene match. The germline CDR1 and CDR2 sequences are MNHEY and SMNVEV (reference sequence).

The sample holds one count of this clone. The chain is built from TRBV28 and TRBJ1-2; no firm D call. The CDR3 is 11 amino acids. Germline V gene lookup returns CDR1 MDHEN and CDR2 SYDVKM. V gave up 3 bases and J gave up 5 bases, with 4 bases separating them. The chain's CDR3 is CASSLEYGYTF. The CDR3 bases are TGTGCCAGCAGTTTGGAATATGGCTACACCTTC.

This clone was seen once. The chain employs TRBV7-9 and TRBJ2-1; 13 positions agree with TRBD2. CDR1 SEHNR and CDR2 FQNEAQ come from the germline V gene (reference sequence). V lost 8 bases and J lost 0; bases outside the gene matches: 7. The CDR3 spans 17 residues. The CDR3 DNA reads as TGTGCCAGCCAAGGGACTAGCGGGATCAGCTCCTACAATGAGCAGTTCTTC. It codes for CASQGTSGISSYNEQFF.

The chain employs TRBV5-1 and TRBJ2-5, with 8 bases fitting TRBD2. Germline trimming cut 5 bases from V and 3 bases from J; bases unmatched to any gene: 6. CDR1 SGHRS and CDR2 YFSETQ come from the germline V gene. The CDR3 totals 14 residues. This CDR3 reads CASSLSGGKETQYF. CDR3 nucleotides: TGCGCCAGCAGTTTAAGCGGGGGCAAAGAGACCCAGTACTTC. Supplemented by reference TRBV5-1 and TRBJ2-5, the full variable domain reads KAGVTQTPRYLIKTRGQQVTLSCSPISGHRSVSWYQQTPGQGLQFLFEYFSETQRNKGNFPGRFSGRQFSNSRSEMNVSTLELGDSALYLCASSLSGGKETQYFGPGTRLLVL.

This clone was picked up one time. The chain combines TRBV19 with TRBJ2-3; 7 bases match TRBD2. V lost 10 bases, J lost 0 bases, and 13 bases stayed unmatched. Germline V lookup: CDR1 LNHDA, CDR2 SQIVND (reference sequence). The CDR3 extends over 16 amino acids. The CDR3 here is CATMDRSGASTDTQYF. The CDR3 DNA is TGTGCCACAATGGACCGCAGCGGGGCGAGCACAGATACGCAGTATTTT.